This T cell receptor (beta chain) was recorded in a study of T cells in Graves' hyperthyroidism and ophthalmopathy. The CDR3 length is 16 residues. CDR1 and CDR2 (germline): KGHSY, FQNENV. Between the trimmed V and J ends, which lost 1 base and 0 bases, there was a span of 10 bases. It was RNA transcripts that yielded the amplified TCR beta CDR3 regions. Using the HTBI primer set, a first-round RT-PCR was run on the TCR CDR3. One entry per CDR3 protein, called by TCRdb with MiXCR from the multiplex PCR reads. The repertoire holds roughly 360,000 distinct CDR3 sequences, with approximately 12% as singletons. This clonotype was detected a few times. Patients having uncontrolled infection, another autoimmune disease, pregnancy or lactation were not included. Clinical symptoms, serum thyroxine and TRAb, thyroid ultrasound and orbital computed tomography together formed the diagnostic basis.

The sequence came from a young man with Graves' hyperthyroidism that later progressed to Graves' ophthalmopathy. The genes are TRBV16 and TRBJ1-5; D not certain. What was sequenced was blood. The CDR3 DNA reads TGTGCCAGCAGCCAATACTGGTATTATAGCAATCAGCCCCAGCATTTT. Translated, it gives CASSQYWYYSNQPQHF.